The clone carrying this T cell receptor beta chain was seen a single time. Antigen specificity is unknown. The CDR3 sequence is 15 residues long. Trimming took 4 bases from V and 6 from J; bases not matched to a gene: 11. Germline values: CDR1 SGHDT, CDR2 YYEEEE. As for time point: week 35, safety follow-up. A 20-mer mutant IDH1 peptide at 300 ug was injected subcutaneously with topical imiquimod. The data belong to a study of a mutant IDH1 vaccine in newly diagnosed glioma. Overall study: Either 4-6 weeks after radiotherapy alone or alongside temozolomide, vaccination was begun. Visits designated V12 and V13 were conducted at weeks 35 and 47, respectively. Findings and limits, study-wide: With respect to changes in top peripheral T cell clonotypes, pseudoprogression seemed unrelated.

TCRdb's table, derived via immunoSEQ multiplex PCR, lists solely in-frame clones and lacks some. The sample yields about 68,000 clones, less than 90% seen once. This specimen consisted of PBMCs, obtained from a glioma patient whose treatment included an IDH1 peptide vaccine. This chain links TRBV5-6 with TRBJ2-7; 9 bases fit TRBD1. This receptor was taken from a man in his late teens or twenties with glioma. Here the CDR3 reads CASSLDRGFFGEQYF. CDR3 sequence (DNA): TGTGCCAGCAGCCTGGACAGGGGATTCTTCGGCGAGCAGTACTTC. The complete variable domain, with remaining parts taken from reference TRBV5-6 and TRBJ2-7, reads DAGVTQSPTHLIKTRGQQVTLRCSPKSGHDTVSWYQQALGQGPQFIFQYYEEEERQRGNFPDRFSGHQFPNYSSELNVNALLLGDSALYLCASSLDRGFFGEQYFGPGTRLTVT.